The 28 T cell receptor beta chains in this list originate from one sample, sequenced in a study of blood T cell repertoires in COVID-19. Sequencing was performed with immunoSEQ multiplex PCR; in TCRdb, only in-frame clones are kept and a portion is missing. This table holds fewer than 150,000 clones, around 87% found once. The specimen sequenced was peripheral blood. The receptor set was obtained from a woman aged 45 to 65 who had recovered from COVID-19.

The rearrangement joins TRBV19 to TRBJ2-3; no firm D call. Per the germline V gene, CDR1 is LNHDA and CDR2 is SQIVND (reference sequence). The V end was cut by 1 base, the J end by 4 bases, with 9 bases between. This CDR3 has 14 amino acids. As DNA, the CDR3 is TGTGCCAGTAGTATAGTCGGTTCGGCAGATACGCAGTATTTT. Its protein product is CASSIVGSADTQYF.

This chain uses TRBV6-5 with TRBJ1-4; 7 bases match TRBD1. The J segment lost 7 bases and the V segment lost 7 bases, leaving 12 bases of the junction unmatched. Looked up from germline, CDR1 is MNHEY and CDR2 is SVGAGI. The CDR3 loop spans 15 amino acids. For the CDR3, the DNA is TGTGCCAGCACCCTCAAGGGGGCAACTGGTGAAAAACTGTTTTTT. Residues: CASTLKGATGEKLFF.

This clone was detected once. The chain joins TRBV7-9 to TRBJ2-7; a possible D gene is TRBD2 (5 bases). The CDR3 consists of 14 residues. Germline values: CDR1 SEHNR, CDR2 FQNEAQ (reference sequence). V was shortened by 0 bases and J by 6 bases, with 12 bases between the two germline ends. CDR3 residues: CASSLAGASGEQYF. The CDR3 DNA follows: TGTGCCAGCAGCTTAGCGGGTGCGAGCGGCGAGCAGTACTTC.

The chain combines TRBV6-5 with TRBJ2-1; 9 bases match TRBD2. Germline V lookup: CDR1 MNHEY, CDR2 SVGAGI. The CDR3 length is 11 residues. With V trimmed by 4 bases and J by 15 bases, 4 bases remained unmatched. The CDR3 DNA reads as TGTGCCAGCAGTTTAGCGGGAGTCCGGTTCTTC. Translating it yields CASSLAGVRFF.

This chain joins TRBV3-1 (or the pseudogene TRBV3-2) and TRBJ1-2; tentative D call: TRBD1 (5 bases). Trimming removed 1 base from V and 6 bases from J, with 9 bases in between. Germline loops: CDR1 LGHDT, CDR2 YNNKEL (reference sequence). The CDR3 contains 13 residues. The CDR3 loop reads CASSQAGWNGYTF. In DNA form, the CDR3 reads TGTGCCAGCAGCCAAGCAGGGTGGAATGGCTACACCTTC.

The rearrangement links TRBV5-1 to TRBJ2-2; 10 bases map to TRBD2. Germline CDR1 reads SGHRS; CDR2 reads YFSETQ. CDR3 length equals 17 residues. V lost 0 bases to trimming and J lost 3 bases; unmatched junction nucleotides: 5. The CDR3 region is CASSLGASGSYTGELFF. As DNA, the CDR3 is TGCGCCAGCAGCTTGGGTGCTAGCGGGAGTTACACCGGGGAGCTGTTTTTT.

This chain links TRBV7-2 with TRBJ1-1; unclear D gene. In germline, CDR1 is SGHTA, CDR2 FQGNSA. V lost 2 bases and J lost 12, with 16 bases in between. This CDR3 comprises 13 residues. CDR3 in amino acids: CASSLYSSVTSFF. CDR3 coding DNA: TGTGCCAGCAGCTTATATAGTAGTGTAACGTCTTTCTTT.

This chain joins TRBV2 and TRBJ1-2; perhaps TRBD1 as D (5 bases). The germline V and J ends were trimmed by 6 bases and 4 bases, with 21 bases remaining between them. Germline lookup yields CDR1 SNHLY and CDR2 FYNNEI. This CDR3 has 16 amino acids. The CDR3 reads CASRPFSGGTPYGYTF. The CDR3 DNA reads TGTGCCAGCAGACCATTTAGCGGGGGGACTCCCTATGGCTACACCTTC.

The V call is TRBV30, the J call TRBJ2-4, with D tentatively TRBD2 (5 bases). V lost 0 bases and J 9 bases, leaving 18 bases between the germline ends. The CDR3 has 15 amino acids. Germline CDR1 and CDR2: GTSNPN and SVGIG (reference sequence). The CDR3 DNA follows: TGTGCCTGGAGTGTACTAGGGCCTCTTGAGAGCATTCAGTACTTC. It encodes CAWSVLGPLESIQYF. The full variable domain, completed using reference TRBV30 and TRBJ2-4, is SQTIHQWPATLVQPVGSPLSLECTVEGTSNPNLYWYRQAAGRGLQLLFYSVGIGQISSEVPQNLSASRPQDRQFILSSKKLLLSDSGFYLCAWSVLGPLESIQYFGAGTRLSVL.

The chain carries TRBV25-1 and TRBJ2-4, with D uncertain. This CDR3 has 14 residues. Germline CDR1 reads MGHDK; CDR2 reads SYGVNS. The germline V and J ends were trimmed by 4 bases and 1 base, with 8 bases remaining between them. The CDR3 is CASSGSGAKNIQYF. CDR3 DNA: TGTGCCAGCAGTGGTTCCGGGGCCAAAAACATTCAGTACTTC.

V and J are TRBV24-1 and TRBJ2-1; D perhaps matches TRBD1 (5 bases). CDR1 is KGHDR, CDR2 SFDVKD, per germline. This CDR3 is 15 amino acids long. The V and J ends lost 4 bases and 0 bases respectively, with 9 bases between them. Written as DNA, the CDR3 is TGTGCCACCAGTGAACGCCAGGGCTCCTACAATGAGCAGTTCTTC. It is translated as CATSERQGSYNEQFF.

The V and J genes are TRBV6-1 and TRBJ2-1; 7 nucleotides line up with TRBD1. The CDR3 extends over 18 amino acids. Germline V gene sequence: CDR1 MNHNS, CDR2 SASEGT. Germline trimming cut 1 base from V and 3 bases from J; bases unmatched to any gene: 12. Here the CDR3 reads CASSEDKVAGGLYNEQFF. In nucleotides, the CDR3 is TGTGCCAGCAGTGAAGATAAGGTTGCAGGGGGTCTCTACAATGAGCAGTTCTTC.

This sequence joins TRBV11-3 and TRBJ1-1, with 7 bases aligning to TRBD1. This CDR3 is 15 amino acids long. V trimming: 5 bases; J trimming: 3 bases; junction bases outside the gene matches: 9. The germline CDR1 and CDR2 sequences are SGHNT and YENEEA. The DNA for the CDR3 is TGTGCCAGCAGCCTGAGACAGGGATCACACACTGAAGCTTTCTTT. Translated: CASSLRQGSHTEAFF.

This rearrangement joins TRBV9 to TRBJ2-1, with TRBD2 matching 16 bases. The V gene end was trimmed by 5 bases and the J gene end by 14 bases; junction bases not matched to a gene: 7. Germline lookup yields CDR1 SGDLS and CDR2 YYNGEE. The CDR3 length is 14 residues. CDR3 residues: CASSAGLAGGPEFF. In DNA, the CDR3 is TGTGCCAGCAGTGCGGGACTAGCGGGAGGGCCGGAGTTCTTC.

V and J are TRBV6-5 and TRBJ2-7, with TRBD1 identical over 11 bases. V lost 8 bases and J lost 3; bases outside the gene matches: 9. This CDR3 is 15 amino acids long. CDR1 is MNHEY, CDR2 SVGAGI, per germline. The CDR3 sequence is CASARRGQGVYEQYF. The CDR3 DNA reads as TGTGCCAGCGCGAGACGGGGACAGGGGGTCTACGAGCAGTACTTC.

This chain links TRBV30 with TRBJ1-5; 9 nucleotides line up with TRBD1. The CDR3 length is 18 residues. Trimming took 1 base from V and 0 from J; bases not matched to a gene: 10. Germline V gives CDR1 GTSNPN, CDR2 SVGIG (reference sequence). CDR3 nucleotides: TGTGCCTGGAGTGCACCGGGACAGGGCTCATATAGCAATCAGCCCCAGCATTTT. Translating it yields CAWSAPGQGSYSNQPQHF.

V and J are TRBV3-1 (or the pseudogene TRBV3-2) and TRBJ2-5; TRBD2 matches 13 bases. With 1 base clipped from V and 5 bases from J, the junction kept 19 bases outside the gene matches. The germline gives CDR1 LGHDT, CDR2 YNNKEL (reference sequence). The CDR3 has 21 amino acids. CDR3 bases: TGTGCCAGCAGCCAAGTATCGAGGGGACTAGCGGGGCTGAACGAGATTGAGACCCAGTACTTC. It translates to CASSQVSRGLAGLNEIETQYF.

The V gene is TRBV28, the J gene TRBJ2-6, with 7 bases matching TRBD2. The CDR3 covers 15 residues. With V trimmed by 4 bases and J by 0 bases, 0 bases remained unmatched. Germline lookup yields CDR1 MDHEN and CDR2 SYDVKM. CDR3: CASSSGGSGANVLTF. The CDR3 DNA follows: TGTGCCAGCAGTTCGGGGGGCTCTGGGGCCAACGTCCTGACTTTC.

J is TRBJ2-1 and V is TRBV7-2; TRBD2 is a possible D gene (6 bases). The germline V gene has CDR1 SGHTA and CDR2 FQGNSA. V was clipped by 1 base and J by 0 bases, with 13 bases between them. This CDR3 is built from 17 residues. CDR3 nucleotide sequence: TGTGCCAGCAGCTTAGTGGGCGGGGAGAGCTCCTACAATGAGCAGTTCTTC. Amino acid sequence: CASSLVGGESSYNEQFF.

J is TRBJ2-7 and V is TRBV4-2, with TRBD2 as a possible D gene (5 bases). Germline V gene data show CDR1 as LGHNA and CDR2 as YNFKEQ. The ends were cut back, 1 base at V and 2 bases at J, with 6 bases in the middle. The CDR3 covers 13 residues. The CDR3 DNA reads TGTGCCAGCAGCCAAGGTAGCGCCTACGAGCAGTACTTC. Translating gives CASSQGSAYEQYF.

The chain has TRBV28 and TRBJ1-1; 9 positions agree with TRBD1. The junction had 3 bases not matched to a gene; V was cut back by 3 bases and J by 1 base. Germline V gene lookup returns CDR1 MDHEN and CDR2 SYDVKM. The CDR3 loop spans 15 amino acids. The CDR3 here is CASSFGDRENTEAFF. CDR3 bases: TGTGCCAGCAGTTTTGGGGACAGGGAGAACACTGAAGCTTTCTTT.

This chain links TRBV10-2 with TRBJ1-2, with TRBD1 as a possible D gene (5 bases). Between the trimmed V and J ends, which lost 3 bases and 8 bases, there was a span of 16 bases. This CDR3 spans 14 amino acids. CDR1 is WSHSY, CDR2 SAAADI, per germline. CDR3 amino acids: CASSDKAGLGGYTF. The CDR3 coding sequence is TGCGCCAGCAGTGATAAGGCAGGGCTGGGCGGCTACACCTTC.

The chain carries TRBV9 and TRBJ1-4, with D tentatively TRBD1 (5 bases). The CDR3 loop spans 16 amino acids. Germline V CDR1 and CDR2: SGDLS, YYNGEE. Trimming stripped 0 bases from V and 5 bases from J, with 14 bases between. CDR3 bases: TGTGCCAGCAGCGTAGCTGGCAGGGCGGGGAATGAAAAACTGTTTTTT. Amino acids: CASSVAGRAGNEKLFF. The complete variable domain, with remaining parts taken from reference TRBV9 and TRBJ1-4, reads DSGVTQTPKHLITATGQRVTLRCSPRSGDLSVYWYQQSLDQGLQFLIQYYNGEERAKGNILERFSAQQFPDLHSELNLSSLELGDSALYFCASSVAGRAGNEKLFFGSGTQLSVL.

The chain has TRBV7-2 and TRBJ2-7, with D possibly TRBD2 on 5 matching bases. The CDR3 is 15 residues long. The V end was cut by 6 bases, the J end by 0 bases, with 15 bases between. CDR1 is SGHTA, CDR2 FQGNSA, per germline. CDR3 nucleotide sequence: TGTGCCAGCAGACTGGCGGACTCTTACTCCTACGAGCAGTACTTC. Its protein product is CASRLADSYSYEQYF.

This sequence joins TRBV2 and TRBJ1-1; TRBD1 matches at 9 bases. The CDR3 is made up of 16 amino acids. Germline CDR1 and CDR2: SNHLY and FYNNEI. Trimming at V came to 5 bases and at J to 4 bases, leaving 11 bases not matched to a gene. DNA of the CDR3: TGTGCCAGCAGTCCTGGGCCAGGACAGGGGATCACTGAAGCTTTCTTT. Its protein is CASSPGPGQGITEAFF.

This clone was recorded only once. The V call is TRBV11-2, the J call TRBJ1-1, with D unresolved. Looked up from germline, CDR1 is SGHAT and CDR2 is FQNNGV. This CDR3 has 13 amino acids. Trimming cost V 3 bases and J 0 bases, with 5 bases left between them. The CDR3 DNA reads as TGTGCCAGCAGCTTTTCTTTGAACACTGAAGCTTTCTTT. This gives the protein CASSFSLNTEAFF.

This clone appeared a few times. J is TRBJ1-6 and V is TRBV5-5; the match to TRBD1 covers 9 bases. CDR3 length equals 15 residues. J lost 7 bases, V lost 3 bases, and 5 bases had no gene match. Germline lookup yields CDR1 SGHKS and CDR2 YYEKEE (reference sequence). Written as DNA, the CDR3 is TGTGCCAGCAGCTCTGGACAGGGGTGGAATTCACCCCTCCACTTT. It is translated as CASSSGQGWNSPLHF.

CDR3 residues: CASGLIQGQPQHF. As DNA, the CDR3 is TGTGCTAGTGGTCTCATACAGGGTCAGCCCCAGCATTTT. This chain uses TRBV12-5 with TRBJ1-5; maybe TRBD1 (6 bases). V lost 5 bases, J lost 6 bases, and 11 bases lay in between. Looked up from germline, CDR1 is LGHNT and CDR2 is FRNRAP. This CDR3 region has 13 residues.